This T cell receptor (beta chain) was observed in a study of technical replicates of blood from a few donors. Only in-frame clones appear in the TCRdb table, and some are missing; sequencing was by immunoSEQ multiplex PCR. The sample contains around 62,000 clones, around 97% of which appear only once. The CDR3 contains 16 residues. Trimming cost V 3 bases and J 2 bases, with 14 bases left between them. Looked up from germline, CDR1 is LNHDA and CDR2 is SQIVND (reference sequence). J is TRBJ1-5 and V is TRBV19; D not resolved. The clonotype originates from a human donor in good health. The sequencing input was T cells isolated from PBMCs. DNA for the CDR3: TGTGCCAGTAGTATCATCGAGGACTGGGGCAATCAGCCCCAGCATTTT. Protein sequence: CASSIIEDWGNQPQHF.